This TCR beta chain came from a study of cytomegalovirus exposure and HLA in healthy donors. In the study overall: Previous work identified 120 million or so unique TCR beta sequences from around 180 million T cells. Findings of the study overall: Prior analysis indicated that the majority of TCR beta V segments exhibited productivity approximately 87% or approximately 30% of the time. Under in vitro conditions, three CMV-associated chains were confirmed as specific for CMV antigens. Immune exposure data for these donors was limited to CMV serostatus.

As for this clone: What it recognizes is unknown.

The PCR was carried out with 60 Vbeta primers and 13 Jbeta primers. Clones were sequenced by immunoSEQ multiplex PCR, and TCRdb holds only the in-frame ones, with some missing. The sample lists over 100,000 clones, 76% occurring once. This CDR3 is built from 16 residues. V lost 4 bases, J lost 7 bases, and 12 bases stayed unmatched. Germline V lookup: CDR1 MGHRA, CDR2 YSYEKL. This sequence was found in a woman in her forties or fifties in good health and CMV-seropositive. The gene calls are TRBV4-1 and TRBJ2-2; the match to TRBD2 covers 7 bases. The sequencing sample was made of PBMCs. CDR3 sequence: CASSPRRGLRDGELFF. CDR3 sequence (DNA): TGCGCCAGCAGCCCCCGCCGGGGACTACGCGACGGGGAGCTGTTTTTT.